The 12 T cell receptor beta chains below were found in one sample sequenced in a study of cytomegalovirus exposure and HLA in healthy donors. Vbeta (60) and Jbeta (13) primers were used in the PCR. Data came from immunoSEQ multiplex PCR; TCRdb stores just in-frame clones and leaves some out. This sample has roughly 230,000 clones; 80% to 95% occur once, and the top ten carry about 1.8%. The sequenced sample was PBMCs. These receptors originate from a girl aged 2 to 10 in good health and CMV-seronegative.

This CDR3 reads CASSVSSGRLGTDTQYF. The CDR3 nucleotides read TGTGCCAGCAGCGTCTCTAGCGGGAGGCTCGGCACAGATACGCAGTATTTT. The chain uses TRBV9 and TRBJ2-3, with 11 bases aligning to TRBD2. This CDR3 has 17 residues. V lost 2 bases and J lost 1; bases outside the gene matches: 6. Per the germline V gene, CDR1 is SGDLS and CDR2 is YYNGEE.

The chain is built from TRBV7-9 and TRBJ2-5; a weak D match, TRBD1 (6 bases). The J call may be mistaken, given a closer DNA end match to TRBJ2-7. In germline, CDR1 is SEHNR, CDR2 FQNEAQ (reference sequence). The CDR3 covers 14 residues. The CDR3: CASSLTTGYYEQYF. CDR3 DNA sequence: TGTGCCAGCAGCCTAACCACAGGGTACTACGAGCAGTACTTC.

CDR3 loop: CASSNSGGTYNEQFF. The CDR3 DNA reads TGTGCCAGCAGCAACTCAGGGGGCACCTACAATGAGCAGTTCTTC. The chain couples TRBV6-5 to TRBJ2-1, with 8 bases lining up with TRBD1. Unmatched junction bases numbered 6, after V lost 6 bases and J lost 2 bases. The CDR3 length is 15 residues. CDR1 and CDR2 from the germline V gene are MNHEY and SVGAGI.

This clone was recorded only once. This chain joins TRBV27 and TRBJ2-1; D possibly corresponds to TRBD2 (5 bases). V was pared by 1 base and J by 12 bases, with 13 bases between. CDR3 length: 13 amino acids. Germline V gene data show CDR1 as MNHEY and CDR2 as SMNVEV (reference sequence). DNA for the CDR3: TGTGCCAGCAGTTTATTATCCGGGGATATGCAGTTCTTC. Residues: CASSLLSGDMQFF.

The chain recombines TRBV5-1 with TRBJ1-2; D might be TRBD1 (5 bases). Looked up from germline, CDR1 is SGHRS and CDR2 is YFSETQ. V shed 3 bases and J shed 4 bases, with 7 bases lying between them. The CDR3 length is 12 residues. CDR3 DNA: TGCGCCAGCAGCTCGGGACTCTATGGCTACACCTTC. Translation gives CASSSGLYGYTF.

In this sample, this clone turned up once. In DNA form, the CDR3 reads TGTGCCAGTAGTATAGGGCGGATTGAAGCTTTCTTT. As protein: CASSIGRIEAFF. The chain couples TRBV19 to TRBJ1-1; no definite D call. Trimming removed 1 base at V and 7 bases at J, with 7 bases between. The germline CDR1 and CDR2 sequences are LNHDA and SQIVND (reference sequence). The CDR3 is 12 amino acids. Full variable domain (missing parts from reference TRBV19 and TRBJ1-1): DGGITQSPKYLFRKEGQNVTLSCEQNLNHDAMYWYRQDPGQGLRLIYYSQIVNDFQKGDIAEGYSVSREKKESFPLTVTSAQKNPTAFYLCASSIGRIEAFFGQGTRLTVV.

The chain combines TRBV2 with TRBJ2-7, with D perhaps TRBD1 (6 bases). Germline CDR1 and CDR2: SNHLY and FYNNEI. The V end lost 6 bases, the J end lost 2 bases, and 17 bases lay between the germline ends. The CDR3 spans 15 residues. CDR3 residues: CASSDQGGTPYEQYF. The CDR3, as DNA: TGTGCCAGCAGCGACCAAGGGGGTACCCCCTACGAGCAGTACTTC.

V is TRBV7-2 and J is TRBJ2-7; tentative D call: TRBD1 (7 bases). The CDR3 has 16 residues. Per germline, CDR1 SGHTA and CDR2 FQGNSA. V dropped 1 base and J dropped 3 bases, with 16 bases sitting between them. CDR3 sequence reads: CASSLDGGTANYEQYF. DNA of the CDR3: TGTGCCAGCAGCTTAGATGGGGGGACAGCTAACTACGAGCAGTACTTC.

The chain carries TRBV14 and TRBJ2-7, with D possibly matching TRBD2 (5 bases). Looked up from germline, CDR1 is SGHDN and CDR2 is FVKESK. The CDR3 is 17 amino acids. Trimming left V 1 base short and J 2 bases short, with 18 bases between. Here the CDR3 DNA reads TGTGCCAGCAGCCAAGTAGGGTCAGCTAGCAGACCCTACGAGCAGTACTTC. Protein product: CASSQVGSASRPYEQYF.

The CDR3 reads CAWIVGGVAFF. CDR3 nucleotides: TGTGCCTGGATTGTGGGAGGTGTAGCTTTCTTT. The chain has TRBV30 and TRBJ1-1; D ambiguous. Germline V gene data show CDR1 as GTSNPN and CDR2 as SVGIG (reference sequence). The CDR3 spans 11 residues. Trimming pared 4 bases from V and 10 bases from J, leaving 13 bases between.

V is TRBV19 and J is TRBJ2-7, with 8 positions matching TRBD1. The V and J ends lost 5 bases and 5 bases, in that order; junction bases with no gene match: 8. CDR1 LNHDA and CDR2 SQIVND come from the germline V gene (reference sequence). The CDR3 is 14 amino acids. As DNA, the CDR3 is TGTGCCAGTAGTCCGCCCGACAGGGGCCACGAGCAGTACTTC. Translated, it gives CASSPPDRGHEQYF.

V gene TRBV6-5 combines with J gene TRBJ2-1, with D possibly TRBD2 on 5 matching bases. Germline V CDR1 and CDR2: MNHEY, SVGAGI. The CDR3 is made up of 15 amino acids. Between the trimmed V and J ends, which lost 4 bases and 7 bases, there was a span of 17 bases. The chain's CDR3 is CASSSFTGITNEQFF. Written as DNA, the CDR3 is TGTGCCAGCAGTTCCTTCACGGGGATTACGAATGAGCAGTTCTTC.